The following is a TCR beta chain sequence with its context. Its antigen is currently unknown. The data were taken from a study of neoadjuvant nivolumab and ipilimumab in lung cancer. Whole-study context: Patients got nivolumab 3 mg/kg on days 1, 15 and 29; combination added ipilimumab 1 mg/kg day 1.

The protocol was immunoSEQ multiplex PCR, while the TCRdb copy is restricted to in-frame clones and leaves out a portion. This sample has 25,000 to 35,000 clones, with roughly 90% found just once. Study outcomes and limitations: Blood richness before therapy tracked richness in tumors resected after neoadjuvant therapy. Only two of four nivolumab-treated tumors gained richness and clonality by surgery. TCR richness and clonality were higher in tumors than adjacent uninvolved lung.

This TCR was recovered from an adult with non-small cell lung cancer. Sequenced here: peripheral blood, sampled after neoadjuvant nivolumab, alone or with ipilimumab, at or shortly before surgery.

The CDR3 DNA sequence: TGCGCCAGCAGCTCCGGGCCTCGGGCCACTGAAGCTTTCTTT. It is translated as CASSSGPRATEAFF. This chain links TRBV4-1 with TRBJ1-1; D is undetermined. This CDR3 is 14 amino acids long. Trimming removed 5 bases at V and 4 bases at J, with 14 bases between. Germline CDR1 MGHRA, CDR2 YSYEKL.